Given below is one T cell receptor (beta chain) in context. Its antigen is unknown. Generated by immunoSEQ multiplex PCR, the TCRdb table keeps only in-frame clones and is missing some. The data contain over 55,000 clones, approximately 80% of them seen just once; the ten biggest clones take up 8.2%. This sample is part of a study of OX40 agonist ivuxolimab in advanced cancers. At the level of the study: Each patient was given ivuxolimab into a vein every 2 weeks, at 0.01 to 10 mg/kg. Recorded diagnoses for dose-escalation patients were hepatocellular carcinoma, melanoma, renal cell or head and neck cancer. Findings of the study overall: Specificity for antigen went undetermined in the expanded peripheral T cells. The CD4+ and CD8+ T cells in the blood had expanded clonally by week 6 at 0.1 to 3.0 mg/kg.

CDR3 size: 14 residues. From germline, CDR1 is SEHNR and CDR2 FQNEAQ (reference sequence). The ends were cut back, 4 bases at V and 2 bases at J, with 10 bases in the middle. The material was CD4+ or CD8+ T cells sorted from blood, obtained in a trial of the OX40 agonist ivuxolimab. The chain combines TRBV7-9 with TRBJ2-3, with D maybe TRBD1 (5 bases). The receptor comes from an adult with an advanced solid tumor such as melanoma, head and neck, liver or kidney cancer. CDR3 amino acids: CASSSDIYTDTQYF. In nucleotides, the CDR3 is TGTGCCAGCAGCTCGGACATCTACACAGATACGCAGTATTTT.